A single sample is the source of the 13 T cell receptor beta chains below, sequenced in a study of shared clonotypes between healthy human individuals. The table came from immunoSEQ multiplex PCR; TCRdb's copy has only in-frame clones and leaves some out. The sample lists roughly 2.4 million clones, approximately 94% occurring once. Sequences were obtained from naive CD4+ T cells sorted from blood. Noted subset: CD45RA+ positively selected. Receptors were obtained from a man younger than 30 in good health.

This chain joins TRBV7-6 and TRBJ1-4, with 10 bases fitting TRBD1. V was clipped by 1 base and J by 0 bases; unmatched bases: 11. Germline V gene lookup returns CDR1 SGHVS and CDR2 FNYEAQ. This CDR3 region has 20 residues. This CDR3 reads CASSLVLPGQGKATNEKLFF. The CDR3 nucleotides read TGTGCCAGCAGCTTAGTATTACCGGGACAGGGGAAAGCAACTAATGAAAAACTGTTTTTT. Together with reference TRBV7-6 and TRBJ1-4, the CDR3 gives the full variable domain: GAGVSQSPRYKVTKRGQDVALRCDPISGHVSLYWYRQALGQGPEFLTYFNYEAQQDKSGLPNDRFSAERPEGSISTLTIQRTEQRDSAMYRCASSLVLPGQGKATNEKLFFGSGTQLSVL.

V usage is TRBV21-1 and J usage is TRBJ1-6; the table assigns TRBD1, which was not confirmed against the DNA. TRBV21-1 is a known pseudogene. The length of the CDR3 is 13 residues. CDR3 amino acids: CASRGTDNSPLHF. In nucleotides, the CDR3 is TGTGCCAGCAGAGGGACAGATAATTCACCCCTCCACTTT.

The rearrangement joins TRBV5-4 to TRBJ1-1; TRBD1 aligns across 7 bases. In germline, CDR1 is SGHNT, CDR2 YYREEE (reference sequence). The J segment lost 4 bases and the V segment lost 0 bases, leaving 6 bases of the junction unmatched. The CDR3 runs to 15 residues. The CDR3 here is CASSLAWDSPTEAFF. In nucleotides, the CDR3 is TGTGCCAGCAGCTTGGCCTGGGACAGTCCCACTGAAGCTTTCTTT.

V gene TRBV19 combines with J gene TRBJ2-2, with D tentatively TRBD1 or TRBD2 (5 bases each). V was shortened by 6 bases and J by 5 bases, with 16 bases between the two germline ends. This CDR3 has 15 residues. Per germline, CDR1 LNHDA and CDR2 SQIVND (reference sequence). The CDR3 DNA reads TGTGCCAGTAGCGAGCCCGGGACGGTAACCGGGGAGCTGTTTTTT. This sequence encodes CASSEPGTVTGELFF. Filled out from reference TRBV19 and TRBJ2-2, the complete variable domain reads DGGITQSPKYLFRKEGQNVTLSCEQNLNHDAMYWYRQDPGQGLRLIYYSQIVNDFQKGDIAEGYSVSREKKESFPLTVTSAQKNPTAFYLCASSEPGTVTGELFFGEGSRLTVL.

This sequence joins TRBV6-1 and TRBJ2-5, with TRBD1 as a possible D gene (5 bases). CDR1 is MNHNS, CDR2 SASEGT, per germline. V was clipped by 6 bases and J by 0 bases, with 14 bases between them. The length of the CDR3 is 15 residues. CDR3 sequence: CASSFMGQDQETQYF. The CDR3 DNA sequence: TGTGCCAGCAGCTTCATGGGGCAGGACCAAGAGACCCAGTACTTC.

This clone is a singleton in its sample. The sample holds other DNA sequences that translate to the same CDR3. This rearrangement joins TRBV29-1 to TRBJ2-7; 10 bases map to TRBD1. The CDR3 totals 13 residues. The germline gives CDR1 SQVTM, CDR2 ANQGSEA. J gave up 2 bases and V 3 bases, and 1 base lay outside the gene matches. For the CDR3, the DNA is TGCAGCGTTGAGGGACAGGGGCCCTACGAGCAGTACTTC. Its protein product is CSVEGQGPYEQYF.

CDR3 sequence (DNA): TGTGCCAGCAGTTCGAGACAGACCCTCTCCTACGAGCAGTACTTC. Its protein is CASSSRQTLSYEQYF. This rearrangement joins TRBV6-5 to TRBJ2-7; a weak D match, TRBD1 (5 bases). With 4 bases removed from V and 0 bases from J, the gap between germline ends came to 13 bases. This CDR3 is built from 15 residues. Germline CDR1 is MNHEY and CDR2 is SVGAGI.

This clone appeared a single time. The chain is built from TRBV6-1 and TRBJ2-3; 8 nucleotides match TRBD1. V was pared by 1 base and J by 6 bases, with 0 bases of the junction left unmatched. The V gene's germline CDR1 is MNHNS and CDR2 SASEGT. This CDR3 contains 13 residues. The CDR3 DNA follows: TGTGCCAGCAGTGAAGGGACAGGGGATACGCAGTATTTT. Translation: CASSEGTGDTQYF.

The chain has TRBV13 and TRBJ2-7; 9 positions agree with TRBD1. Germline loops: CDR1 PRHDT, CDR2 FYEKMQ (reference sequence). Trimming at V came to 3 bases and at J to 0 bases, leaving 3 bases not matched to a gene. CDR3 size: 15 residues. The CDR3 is CASSLPGQGSYEQYF. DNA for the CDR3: TGTGCCAGCAGCTTGCCGGGACAGGGCTCCTACGAGCAGTACTTC.

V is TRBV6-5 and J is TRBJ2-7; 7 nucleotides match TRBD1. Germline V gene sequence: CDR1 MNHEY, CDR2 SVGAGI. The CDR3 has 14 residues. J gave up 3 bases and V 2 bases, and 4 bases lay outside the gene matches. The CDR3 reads CASSYRTGRYEQYF. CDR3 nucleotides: TGTGCCAGCAGTTACCGGACAGGCCGCTACGAGCAGTACTTC.

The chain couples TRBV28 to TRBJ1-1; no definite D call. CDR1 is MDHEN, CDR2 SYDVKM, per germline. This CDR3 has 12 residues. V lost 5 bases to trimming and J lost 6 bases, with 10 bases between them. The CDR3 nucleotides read TGTGCCAGCAGTCCCAGCGGGCCTGAAGCTTTCTTT. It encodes CASSPSGPEAFF.

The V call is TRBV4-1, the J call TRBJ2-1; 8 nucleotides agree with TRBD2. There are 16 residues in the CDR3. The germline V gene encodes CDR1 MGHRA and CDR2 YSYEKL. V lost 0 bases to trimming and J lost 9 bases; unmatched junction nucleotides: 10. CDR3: CASSQDPAGVSIEQFF. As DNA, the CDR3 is TGCGCCAGCAGCCAAGATCCAGCGGGAGTTTCAATTGAGCAGTTCTTC.

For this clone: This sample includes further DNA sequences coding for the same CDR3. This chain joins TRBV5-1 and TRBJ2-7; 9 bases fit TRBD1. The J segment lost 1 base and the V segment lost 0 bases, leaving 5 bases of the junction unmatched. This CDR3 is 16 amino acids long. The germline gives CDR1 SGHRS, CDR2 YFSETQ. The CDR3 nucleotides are TGCGCCAGCAGCTTGGTGGGACAGGGAGCTTCCTACGAGCAGTACTTC. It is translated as CASSLVGQGASYEQYF.